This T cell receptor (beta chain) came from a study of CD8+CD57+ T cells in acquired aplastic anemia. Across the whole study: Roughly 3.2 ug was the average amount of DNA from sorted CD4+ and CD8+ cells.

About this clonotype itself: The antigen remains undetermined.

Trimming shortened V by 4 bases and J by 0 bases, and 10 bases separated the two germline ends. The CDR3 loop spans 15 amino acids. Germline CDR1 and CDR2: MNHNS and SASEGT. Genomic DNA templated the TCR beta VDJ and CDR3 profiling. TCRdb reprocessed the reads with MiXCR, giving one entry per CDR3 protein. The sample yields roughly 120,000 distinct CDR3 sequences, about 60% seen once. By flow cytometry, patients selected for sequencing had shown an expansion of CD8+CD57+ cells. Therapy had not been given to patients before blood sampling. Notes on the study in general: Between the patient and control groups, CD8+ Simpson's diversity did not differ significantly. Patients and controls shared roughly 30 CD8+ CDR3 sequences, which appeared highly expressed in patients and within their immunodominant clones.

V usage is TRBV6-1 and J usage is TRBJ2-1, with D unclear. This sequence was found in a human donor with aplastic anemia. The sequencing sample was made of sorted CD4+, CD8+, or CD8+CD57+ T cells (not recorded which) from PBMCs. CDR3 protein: CASSARAGSYNEQFF. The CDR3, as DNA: TGTGCCAGCAGTGCAAGAGCTGGCTCCTACAATGAGCAGTTCTTC.